Below are 26 T cell receptor beta chains sequenced from a single sample in a study of OX40 agonist ivuxolimab in advanced cancers. Here immunoSEQ multiplex PCR was the method, and the copy in TCRdb shows in-frame clones only, minus some. The top ten clones hold around 0.7% of a sample with tens of thousands of clones, around nine tenths of them seen once. Here the sequenced sample was CD4+ or CD8+ T cells sorted from blood, taken in a trial of the OX40 agonist ivuxolimab. The source is an adult with an advanced solid tumor such as melanoma, head and neck, liver or kidney cancer.

The V gene is TRBV5-4, the J gene TRBJ1-2; the D gene is possibly TRBD1 (6 bases). Trimming stripped 1 base from V and 8 bases from J, with 12 bases between. There are 13 residues in the CDR3. The germline gives CDR1 SGHNT, CDR2 YYREEE (reference sequence). In nucleotides, the CDR3 is TGTGCCAGCAGCTTGAGGGGGACGGAAGGCTACACCTTC. The encoded protein is CASSLRGTEGYTF.

V gene TRBV7-8 combines with J gene TRBJ2-7, with D perhaps TRBD2 (6 bases). This CDR3 comprises 17 residues. From germline, CDR1 is SGHVS and CDR2 FQNEAQ. V lost 5 bases and J 3 bases, leaving 23 bases between the germline ends. The DNA of the CDR3 is TGTGCCAGCAGCCCGGACACTGCGGGACTCTTAGTCTACGAGCAGTACTTC. It is translated as CASSPDTAGLLVYEQYF.

The chain couples TRBV7-2 to TRBJ1-3; 8 bases map to TRBD1. Germline V gene lookup returns CDR1 SGHTA and CDR2 FQGNSA. J was trimmed by 2 bases and V by 2 bases; bases with no gene match: 14. The CDR3 loop spans 19 amino acids. The CDR3 protein is CASSLLPRTGTGAGNTIYF. CDR3 in DNA: TGTGCCAGCAGCTTATTACCTAGAACCGGGACAGGTGCTGGAAACACCATATATTTT. Full variable domain (missing parts from reference TRBV7-2 and TRBJ1-3): GAGVSQSPSNKVTEKGKDVELRCDPISGHTALYWYRQSLGQGLEFLIYFQGNSAPDKSGLPSDRFSAERTGGSVSTLTIQRTQQEDSAVYLCASSLLPRTGTGAGNTIYFGEGSWLTVV.

This chain joins TRBV18 and TRBJ2-3; 10 bases agree with TRBD2. This CDR3 has 17 amino acids. Trimming took 3 bases from V and 2 from J; bases not matched to a gene: 8. The germline CDR1 and CDR2 sequences are KGHSH and LQKENI. The CDR3 DNA reads as TGTGCCAGCTCACCCGCGGGACTAGCGTTTGTCACAGATACGCAGTATTTT. The encoded protein is CASSPAGLAFVTDTQYF.

The genes are TRBV10-3 and TRBJ2-7, with TRBD2 identical over 8 bases. V shed 4 bases and J 0 bases; nucleotides not matched to a gene: 5. The CDR3 is 15 amino acids. Looked up from germline, CDR1 is ENHRY and CDR2 is SYGVKD. For the CDR3, the DNA is TGTGCCATCAGTGGAAAGACTAGCGACTCCTACGAGCAGTACTTC. Translated: CAISGKTSDSYEQYF.

The chain joins TRBV6-5 to TRBJ1-1; perhaps TRBD1 as D (5 bases). Germline V gene lookup returns CDR1 MNHEY and CDR2 SVGAGI. The CDR3 is 14 amino acids. V lost 2 bases and J lost 0, with 7 bases in between. The CDR3 coding sequence is TGTGCCAGCAGTTACGGGGCGATGAACACTGAAGCTTTCTTT. It yields the protein CASSYGAMNTEAFF.

V is TRBV2 and J is TRBJ2-3, with 7 bases fitting TRBD1. J was trimmed by 2 bases and V by 6 bases; bases with no gene match: 5. The CDR3 extends over 14 amino acids. Germline V lookup: CDR1 SNHLY, CDR2 FYNNEI. As DNA, the CDR3 is TGTGCCAGCAGGGCCGGGACAGTCACAGATACGCAGTATTTT. This codes for CASRAGTVTDTQYF.

V gene TRBV19 combines with J gene TRBJ1-1; D is unclear. V gave up 3 bases and J gave up 6 bases, with 14 bases separating them. There are 14 residues in the CDR3. Germline CDR1 and CDR2: LNHDA and SQIVND (reference sequence). The CDR3 here is CASSIMWGGSEAFF. CDR3 DNA: TGTGCCAGTAGTATTATGTGGGGTGGATCTGAAGCTTTCTTT.

A few counts support this clone. The chain combines TRBV7-6 with TRBJ2-5, with D perhaps TRBD1 or TRBD2 (6 bases each). This CDR3 region has 15 residues. V lost 4 bases and J lost 7, with 19 bases in between. Germline values: CDR1 SGHVS, CDR2 FNYEAQ. The CDR3 bases are TGTGCCAGCAGCTCCTCCGAGTGGGGGGCCGGGACCCAGTACTTC. It yields the protein CASSSSEWGAGTQYF.

V usage is TRBV5-8 and J usage is TRBJ1-5, with a tentative D call TRBD1 (6 bases). Germline loops: CDR1 SGHTS, CDR2 YDEGEE. This CDR3 has 20 residues. The V end lost 4 bases, the J end lost 0 bases, and 26 bases lay between the germline ends. This CDR3 reads CASSLGGGRSGLVSNQPQHF. CDR3 nucleotides: TGTGCCAGCAGCCTGGGAGGGGGGCGCTCGGGTCTTGTTAGCAATCAGCCCCAGCATTTT. The full variable domain, its missing parts supplied by reference TRBV5-8 and TRBJ1-5, is EAGVTQSPTHLIKTRGQQATLRCSPISGHTSVYWYQQALGLGLQFLLWYDEGEERNRGNFPPRFSGRQFPNYSSELNVNALELEDSALYLCASSLGGGRSGLVSNQPQHFGDGTRLSIL.

The chain combines TRBV12-5 with TRBJ2-1; the match to TRBD2 covers 10 bases. CDR3 length equals 16 residues. Germline lookup yields CDR1 LGHNT and CDR2 FRNRAP. V was pared by 5 bases and J by 6 bases, with 10 bases of the junction left unmatched. DNA of the CDR3: TGTGCTAGTGGTATAGCGGGGGGCCAACTCCCCAATGAGCAGTTCTTC. This codes for CASGIAGGQLPNEQFF.

CDR3 sequence (DNA): TGTGCCAGCAGCCTACAGGGGGCGGAATATGAGCAGTTCTTC. Translated: CASSLQGAEYEQFF. The V and J genes are TRBV5-4 and TRBJ2-1; TRBD1 aligns across 9 bases. V dropped 4 bases and J dropped 8; count of bases not matched to a gene: 7. The CDR3 totals 14 residues. Germline CDR1 is SGHNT and CDR2 is YYREEE (reference sequence).

The V call is TRBV19, the J call TRBJ2-7, with 10 bases fitting TRBD1. From germline, CDR1 is LNHDA and CDR2 SQIVND (reference sequence). V was pared by 3 bases and J by 9 bases, with 11 bases of the junction left unmatched. CDR3 length: 15 residues. CDR3 residues: CASSIKGQGPWGQYF. The DNA for the CDR3 is TGTGCCAGTAGTATCAAGGGACAGGGGCCGTGGGGGCAGTACTTC.

The V call is TRBV7-9, the J call TRBJ1-1; TRBD1 matches 9 bases. V trimming: 5 bases; J trimming: 0 bases; junction bases outside the gene matches: 4. The CDR3 spans 15 residues. Germline V gives CDR1 SEHNR, CDR2 FQNEAQ (reference sequence). The DNA of the CDR3 is TGTGCCAGCAGCGCCCGGGACAGGGTGAACACTGAAGCTTTCTTT. This gives the protein CASSARDRVNTEAFF.

The chain links TRBV9 to TRBJ2-7, with D perhaps matching TRBD1 (6 bases). The germline gives CDR1 SGDLS, CDR2 YYNGEE. The CDR3 has 14 amino acids. V was clipped by 2 bases and J by 4 bases, with 13 bases between them. The CDR3, as DNA: TGTGCCAGCAGCGTTTCGCCAGGGGAGTACGAGCAGTACTTC. Translated: CASSVSPGEYEQYF.

The chain carries TRBV2 and TRBJ2-1; TRBD2 agrees at 14 bases. The CDR3 sequence is 16 residues long. Germline V CDR1 and CDR2: SNHLY, FYNNEI. With V trimmed by 1 base and J by 8 bases, 4 bases remained unmatched. This chain's CDR3 is CASSEGLAGGPHEQFF. The CDR3 nucleotides are TGTGCCAGCAGTGAAGGACTAGCGGGAGGGCCGCATGAGCAGTTCTTC.

The J gene is TRBJ1-1, the V gene TRBV30; D is unclear. CDR1 is GTSNPN, CDR2 SVGIG, per germline (reference sequence). V shed 4 bases and J shed 5 bases, with 14 bases lying between them. This CDR3 contains 13 residues. CDR3 sequence: CAWKDTRYTEAFF. DNA for the CDR3: TGTGCCTGGAAGGATACCAGGTATACTGAAGCTTTCTTT. The full variable domain, completed using reference TRBV30 and TRBJ1-1, is SQTIHQWPATLVQPVGSPLSLECTVEGTSNPNLYWYRQAAGRGLQLLFYSVGIGQISSEVPQNLSASRPQDRQFILSSKKLLLSDSGFYLCAWKDTRYTEAFFGQGTRLTVV.

This chain links TRBV7-8 with TRBJ1-2; 7 bases match TRBD1. The CDR3 has 13 amino acids. Trimming at V came to 4 bases and at J to 8 bases, leaving 7 bases not matched to a gene. In germline, CDR1 is SGHVS, CDR2 FQNEAQ. The CDR3 sequence: CASSYGQGDGYTF. Written as DNA, the CDR3 is TGTGCCAGCAGCTATGGCCAGGGGGACGGCTACACCTTC.

V is TRBV14 and J is TRBJ2-7, with 10 bases lining up with TRBD1. Germline V gene data show CDR1 as SGHDN and CDR2 as FVKESK. CDR3 length: 15 amino acids. The V gene end was trimmed by 4 bases and the J gene end by 4 bases; junction bases not matched to a gene: 7. This chain's CDR3 is CASSPKDRGFYEQYF. The CDR3 DNA reads as TGTGCCAGCAGCCCCAAGGACAGGGGGTTTTACGAGCAGTACTTC.

The chain couples TRBV11-3 to TRBJ2-1, with TRBD2 matching 9 bases. In germline, CDR1 is SGHNT, CDR2 YENEEA. This CDR3 is built from 16 residues. V shed 1 base, J shed 9 bases, and the junction held 10 bases outside the gene matches. The CDR3 loop is CASSLVAGGPPGEQFF. The CDR3 nucleotides are TGTGCCAGCAGCTTAGTGGCGGGAGGGCCCCCCGGTGAGCAGTTCTTC.

This clone appeared once. This same CDR3 is encoded by further DNA sequences in the sample. This chain joins TRBV18 and TRBJ2-1, with TRBD1 matching 9 bases. CDR3 length: 14 residues. Trimming cost V 6 bases and J 4 bases; bases outside gene matches: 4. The V gene's germline CDR1 is KGHSH and CDR2 LQKENI. The CDR3 DNA reads as TGTGCCAGCTCCCCCGGGACAGGGTACAATGAGCAGTTCTTC. Translation gives CASSPGTGYNEQFF.

The chain joins TRBV5-6 to TRBJ2-1; 13 bases are a match to TRBD2. This CDR3 has 16 residues. After removal of 4 bases from V and 11 bases from J, the junction contained 12 bases not matched to a gene. The germline CDR1 and CDR2 sequences are SGHDT and YYEEEE. The CDR3 coding sequence is TGTGCCAGCAGCCTGGGGATAGGACTAGCGGGAGTTCAGCAGTTCTTC. Its translation is CASSLGIGLAGVQQFF.

This clone appeared a few times. The rearrangement links TRBV11-3 to TRBJ2-1; D gene uncertain. This CDR3 contains 13 residues. CDR1 is SGHNT and CDR2 is YENEEA in the germline V gene. Trimming removed 5 bases at V and 5 bases at J, with 10 bases between. The CDR3 DNA sequence: TGTGCCAGCAGCCCGACGGCGAACAATGAGCAGTTCTTC. Protein: CASSPTANNEQFF.

CDR3 coding DNA: TGTGCCAGCAGCTCCCTTCAGGGCTACAATGAGCAGTTCTTC. It specifies CASSSLQGYNEQFF. The V call is TRBV7-6, the J call TRBJ2-1; perhaps TRBD1 as D (5 bases). CDR1 and CDR2 (germline): SGHVS, FNYEAQ. CDR3 size: 14 residues. V lost 4 bases and J lost 3, with 10 bases in between. Variable domain in full (rest from reference TRBV7-6 and TRBJ2-1): GAGVSQSPRYKVTKRGQDVALRCDPISGHVSLYWYRQALGQGPEFLTYFNYEAQQDKSGLPNDRFSAERPEGSISTLTIQRTEQRDSAMYRCASSSLQGYNEQFFGPGTRLTVL.

A few counts support this clone. The chain is built from TRBV30 and TRBJ1-1; perhaps TRBD1 as D (6 bases). The germline V gene encodes CDR1 GTSNPN and CDR2 SVGIG (reference sequence). V was clipped by 2 bases and J by 2 bases, with 18 bases between them. The CDR3 runs to 16 residues. In DNA, the CDR3 is TGTGCCTGGAGTCCCCGGGACACTGCGCTAAACACTGAAGCTTTCTTT. Translation gives CAWSPRDTALNTEAFF.

The V gene is TRBV5-1, the J gene TRBJ2-5; D uncertain. Germline V gene data show CDR1 as SGHRS and CDR2 as YFSETQ. The CDR3 consists of 13 residues. V lost 0 bases, J lost 5 bases, and 8 bases lay in between. The CDR3 coding sequence is TGCGCCAGCAGCTTGGGGACCGGGGAGACCCAGTACTTC. Encoded protein: CASSLGTGETQYF.